The 5 T cell receptor beta chains below come from one sample, sequenced in a study of spatial heterogeneity in lung cancer. Documented time point: sample taken at primary tumor resection. Whole-study results and caveats: The number of expanded tumor alpha and beta chains correlated with mutation number.

These TCRs are of unknown antigen specificity. TCRdb independently ran MiXCR on the 5' RACE reads; one entry per CDR3 protein. The repertoire consists of 6,500 to 9,500 distinct CDR3 sequences, with approximately 12% occurring once and the leading ten covering 11%. Sequences were derived from lung tumor tissue, sampled at surgery. The receptor source for this set is a male donor with early-stage non-small cell lung cancer.

Many counts were recorded for this clonotype. The chain uses TRBV12-3 or TRBV12-4 and TRBJ2-1, with D uncertain. This CDR3 is built from 12 residues. The V and J ends lost 4 bases and 8 bases respectively, with 9 bases between them. Written as DNA, the CDR3 is TGTGCCAGCAGTTACCCTGCCTATGAGCAGTTCTTC. This sequence encodes CASSYPAYEQFF.

The sample holds many counts of this clonotype. The CDR3 reads CASSFGPQSNEQFF. The CDR3 coding sequence is TGTGCCAGTAGTTTTGGACCCCAAAGCAATGAGCAGTTCTTC. V is TRBV19 and J is TRBJ2-1; D unclear. The CDR3 consists of 14 residues. V gave up 5 bases and J gave up 6 bases, with 14 bases separating them. Germline-derived CDR1 and CDR2 are LNHDA and SQIVND (reference sequence).

There are many counts of this clonotype. The V gene is TRBV6-2 or TRBV6-3, the J gene TRBJ2-1, with no clear D. The CDR3 is 15 residues long. In germline, CDR1 is MNHEY, CDR2 SVGEGT. Trimming removed 8 bases at V and 2 bases at J, with 16 bases between. This CDR3 reads CASLRSSSTYNEQFF. The CDR3, as DNA: TGTGCCAGCCTACGAAGTAGCTCCACCTACAATGAGCAGTTCTTC.

This rearrangement joins TRBV28 to TRBJ1-3; D may be TRBD1 (5 bases). The CDR3 contains 14 residues. Trimming stripped 3 bases from V and 8 bases from J, with 14 bases between. The germline gives CDR1 MDHEN, CDR2 SYDVKM. CDR3 loop: CASSFPGRRDTIYF. CDR3 sequence (DNA): TGTGCCAGCAGTTTCCCGGGCCGCAGGGACACCATATATTTT.

This clonotype was recorded many times. The V gene is TRBV3-1, the J gene TRBJ2-7, with D tentatively TRBD1 or TRBD2 (5 bases each). Germline CDR1 reads LGHDT; CDR2 reads YNNKEL (reference sequence). Trimming stripped 4 bases from V and 4 bases from J, with 14 bases between. The CDR3 has 14 amino acids. The DNA of the CDR3 is TGTGCCAGCAGCCCCCGGGGCCGGCGATACGAGCAGTACTTC. Protein product: CASSPRGRRYEQYF.